Here is one T cell receptor beta chain with its context. Its antigen is not identified. The data were obtained in a study of regulatory T cells in long-lasting Graves disease. Study-wide results and caveats: Less diverse TCR repertoires were seen in persistent Graves' patients than in newly diagnosed ones.

Building the TCR beta libraries relied on iRepertoire HTBI primers, and CDR3 regions underwent Arm-PCR. TCRdb re-derived calls from the multiplex PCR reads in MiXCR, one entry per CDR3 protein. The sample lists about 460,000 distinct CDR3 sequences, 20% to 25% seen once, with about 12% in the top ten. Time point meaning: persistent/refractory GD, antithyroid drugs over 5 years with positive TRAb. RNA isolated from PBMCs was used to make the TCR library. This TCR derives from a female donor with Graves disease. Source: peripheral blood mononuclear cells (PBMCs), taken when the disease was refractory, from a patient treated with antithyroid drugs.

The CDR3 spells CASTQAPRRGEQYF. CDR3 nucleotide sequence: TGTGCCAGCACCCAAGCCCCCCGGAGAGGCGAGCAGTACTTC. This chain connects TRBV5-5 to TRBJ2-7; D not resolved. In germline, CDR1 is SGHKS, CDR2 YYEKEE (reference sequence). Deletions cut 6 bases from V and 6 bases from J, with 19 bases between. This CDR3 contains 14 residues. Complete variable domain (other parts from reference TRBV5-5 and TRBJ2-7): DAGVTQSPTHLIKTRGQQVTLRCSPISGHKSVSWYQQVLGQGPQFIFQYYEKEERGRGNFPDRFSARQFPNYSSELNVNALLLGDSALYLCASTQAPRRGEQYFGPGTRLTVT.